This T cell receptor (beta chain) was sequenced for a study of beta chain features in type 1 diabetes (dated by TCRdb to between 2017 and 2018). Turning to the overall study: Mean age, gender distribution, total cell number and subset yield were not different between patients and healthy donors. A total of about 110 million sorted cells were examined across all samples, and the number of cells per subset was strongly correlated with RNA yield. The study compared TCRB repertoires of sorted circulating CD4+ T cell subsets between recently diagnosed type 1 diabetes patients and matched healthy donors. Naive and central memory subsets were obtained from all 28 donors, but regulatory and stem cell-like memory subsets were isolated from only 8 patients and about 8 healthy donors.

This clone was seen only a few times. This clone's antigen is unknown. The sample holds no much larger clone one base away, and base qualities are not on file. From each donor, a single peripheral blood sample of 90 to 150 mL on average was drawn into heparinised tubes. Using a panel that included CD45RO, CCR7, CD25, CD127, CD95 and CD27, naive, central memory, regulatory and stem cell-like memory CD4+ T cells were sorted on a BD FACSAria II. Every sorted population had a purity above 95%. PBMCs were isolated immediately by Lymphoprep density gradient centrifugation and stained directly without culture. So that batch effects would be minimized, each experiment stained and sorted samples in pairs, pairing one healthy donor with one patient. The entire isolated RNA was reverse transcribed using the High Capacity cDNA Reverse Transcription Kit, and thus expressed TCRB transcripts were sequenced. Deep immunoSEQ sequencing was applied to naive, central memory and regulatory T cell samples, giving an average of approximately 4 million total reads per sample. Sorted cells were lysed in RLT buffer, and RNA was extracted using DNase-treated RNeasy Micro or Mini kits according to cell number. To prevent cross-contamination, every cell subset was processed on its own, while patient and healthy donor samples were processed together. Using the immunoSEQ multiplex PCR, TCRB sequences were amplified from cDNA into 87-bp fragments spanning the CDR3 region. Sequencing of the amplicons was performed on the Illumina HiSeq platform. Per the authors' processing: PCR bias was computationally corrected using synthetic template baselines, reads within Hamming distance 2 were collapsed, and singletons that could not be merged were discarded. Reads were aligned against IMGT to assign V, D and J genes, CDR3 length and insertions or deletions at six rearrangement sites. Within each subset, clonotype counts were normalized to sorted cell number, after which true diversity and Gini coefficients were computed with the tcR R package. The overlap coefficient, calculated on TCRB nucleotide sequences, was used to measure repertoire sharing. Out-of-frame TCRB sequences from naive cells were analyzed to stand in for the pre-selection repertoire. TCRdb mirrors the immuneACCESS table, restricted to in-frame sequences. Some clones are absent from its copies; in checked studies, under half trace to an unresolved V gene, and the reason for the others is unknown. Clonal size and the V and J genes are those of that table, whereas D and trimming came from the DNA. The sample includes around 250,000 clones, with roughly 20% observed a single time. Of the sample, roughly 0.028% is held by the ten largest clones.

Study-wide findings and limitations: HLA sub-analyses involved small numbers of individuals, so any influence of HLA type on TCRB rearrangement remained unresolved. Naive, central memory and regulatory TCRB repertoires appeared to be more alike among patients than among healthy donors. Sequencing cDNA rather than genomic DNA could over-represent highly expressing activated cells, although activation and CD3 levels did not differ between groups. Fewer insertions and more nucleotide deletions at VDJ recombination sites were observed in patients with type 1 diabetes, implying thymic rearrangement abnormalities. Type 1 diabetes patients showed a moderate but significant shortening of TCRB CDR3 length in all four CD4+ subsets. Shorter templates might be favored by PCR, yet because patient and control samples were amplified and corrected together, any such skew would affect both groups equally.

CDR1 and CDR2 are drawn from the germline V gene: MGHDK, SYGVNS. The cysteine opens and the phenylalanine closes a CDR3 of 12 amino acids. Only the CDR3 DNA is retained, 36 bases long and in frame from the first base. V is cut by 4 bases and J by 7 bases, and the space between the germline ends is 10 bases. Recombination linked TRBV25-1 to TRBJ1-2, with TRBD1 tentatively as D gene (5 bases match). The sample consisted of naive CD4+ T cells from blood. Taken with the paper, the label for cell subset or site translates to: true naive CD4+ T cells. The clonotype comes from a woman between 35 and 50 years old with type 1 diabetes. The CDR3 is CASSGGPVGYTF. The DNA sequence is as follows: TGTGCCAGCAGTGGGGGCCCGGTTGGCTACACCTTC.